This T cell receptor beta chain was identified in a study of blood T cells in healthy people across ages. Alongside a J-beta primer mix, a sample-barcoded 5' primer served in a second PCR lasting about 7 to 12 cycles. TCRdb reprocessed the 5' RACE reads via MiXCR and lists one record per CDR3 protein. The table records about 930,000 distinct CDR3 sequences, just under 30% of them present only once. With 6 bases removed from V and 4 bases from J, the gap between germline ends came to 9 bases. This CDR3 is built from 12 residues. Looked up from germline, CDR1 is MDHEN and CDR2 is SYDVKM. These records were also assigned to another study, of T cells of mothers and their children. That paper notes: Reads obtained per mother exceeded 9 million TCR beta CDR3 reads, with 3 million to 3.5 million obtained per child.

Sequences were obtained from blood. The clonotype originates from a woman between 35 and 50 years old in good health. The gene calls are TRBV28 and TRBJ1-2; D uncertain. The CDR3 sequence is CASRNSPYGYTF. CDR3 DNA: TGTGCCAGCAGAAACAGCCCCTATGGCTACACCTTC.